The 24 T cell receptor beta chains in this list originate from one sample, sequenced in a study of post-analysis software for immune sequencing data. Points from the study as a whole: Patients showed TRBV5-6, TRBV5-1 and TRBV20-1 among four to six TRBV segments more frequent than in controls.

cDNA libraries of TCR beta carried unique molecular identifiers. From the PCR reads, TCRdb called clonotypes with MiXCR, one entry per CDR3 protein. This table has more than 350,000 distinct CDR3 sequences, 30% to 45% appearing once. Their antigens remain unidentified. Sample: blood. The receptors shown here come from a girl aged 2 to 10 with multiple sclerosis.

The CDR3 spells CASSLVAGGHGAQYF. Written as DNA, the CDR3 is TGCGCCAGCAGCTTGGTCGCCGGGGGCCACGGGGCCCAGTACTTC. This sequence joins TRBV5-1 and TRBJ2-7, with D perhaps matching TRBD1 or TRBD2 (6 bases each). Germline V lookup: CDR1 SGHRS, CDR2 YFSETQ. V was shortened by 0 bases and J by 10 bases, with 20 bases between the two germline ends. There are 15 residues in the CDR3.

V gene TRBV13 combines with J gene TRBJ2-5, with D uncertain. The V and J ends lost 0 bases and 5 bases respectively, with 10 bases between them. This CDR3 contains 14 residues. Germline loops: CDR1 PRHDT, CDR2 FYEKMQ (reference sequence). The CDR3: CASSLGAPMETQYF. CDR3 nucleotides: TGTGCCAGCAGCTTAGGGGCCCCGATGGAGACCCAGTACTTC.

The chain couples TRBV7-9 to TRBJ2-1; tentative D call: TRBD2 (6 bases). Germline assignment: CDR1 SEHNR and CDR2 FQNEAQ (reference sequence). V was shortened by 3 bases and J by 6 bases, with 9 bases between the two germline ends. The CDR3 extends over 13 amino acids. CDR3 coding DNA: TGTGCCAGCAGCTTTATCGGGGGCAATGAGCAGTTCTTC. Its protein product is CASSFIGGNEQFF.

The J gene is TRBJ2-7, the V gene TRBV10-3, with no clear D. The germline V gene has CDR1 ENHRY and CDR2 SYGVKD. This CDR3 spans 13 amino acids. V was clipped by 6 bases and J by 5 bases, with 14 bases between them. The CDR3 DNA follows: TGTGCCATCAGCCCCGGGCAGGTCGACGAGCAGTACTTC. It specifies CAISPGQVDEQYF.

This clonotype has only a few counts. This chain links TRBV2 with TRBJ1-1; D gene ambiguous. CDR3 length equals 13 residues. CDR1 and CDR2 (germline): SNHLY, FYNNEI. V lost 6 bases, J lost 2 bases, and 10 bases lay in between. The chain's CDR3 is CASRRTANTEAFF. The CDR3 DNA is TGTGCCAGCAGACGCACGGCTAACACTGAAGCTTTCTTT. The full variable domain, rest sourced from reference TRBV2 and TRBJ1-1, is EPEVTQTPSHQVTQMGQEVILRCVPISNHLYFYWYRQILGQKVEFLVSFYNNEISEKSEIFDDQFSVERPDGSNFTLKIRSTKLEDSAMYFCASRRTANTEAFFGQGTRLTVV.

This rearrangement joins TRBV20-1 to TRBJ1-1, with 9 bases matching TRBD1. Germline V gene sequence: CDR1 DFQATT, CDR2 SNEGSKA (reference sequence). V was pared by 0 bases and J by 3 bases, with 2 bases of the junction left unmatched. This CDR3 is 14 amino acids long. The DNA for the CDR3 is TGCAGTGCTAGAGAGGGACAGGGTCACACTGAAGCTTTCTTT. Its protein is CSAREGQGHTEAFF.

In its sample, this clonotype was seen a few times. The CDR3 DNA follows: TGTGCCAGCAGCGATATCCCCGGTCCGGATACGCAGTATTTT. This codes for CASSDIPGPDTQYF. The chain has TRBV9 and TRBJ2-3; no clear D. The CDR3 totals 14 residues. V was cut by 3 bases and J by 6 bases, with 14 bases left in between. Germline CDR1 and CDR2: SGDLS and YYNGEE.

This clonotype appeared a few times. The genes are TRBV7-6 and TRBJ2-1, with D perhaps matching TRBD2 (5 bases). V gave up 2 bases and J gave up 0 bases, with 17 bases separating them. Germline values: CDR1 SGHVS, CDR2 FNYEAQ. This CDR3 is built from 18 residues. The CDR3 reads CASSLPSISGSSYNEQFF. The CDR3, as DNA: TGTGCCAGCAGCTTACCCAGCATAAGCGGCAGCTCCTACAATGAGCAGTTCTTC. The whole variable domain, filled in from reference TRBV7-6 and TRBJ2-1, reads GAGVSQSPRYKVTKRGQDVALRCDPISGHVSLYWYRQALGQGPEFLTYFNYEAQQDKSGLPNDRFSAERPEGSISTLTIQRTEQRDSAMYRCASSLPSISGSSYNEQFFGPGTRLTVL.

This clonotype occurred a few times. V usage is TRBV10-3 and J usage is TRBJ2-5; the match to TRBD1 covers 10 bases. Germline V gives CDR1 ENHRY, CDR2 SYGVKD. There are 13 residues in the CDR3. With V trimmed by 6 bases and J by 6 bases, 4 bases remained unmatched. Here the CDR3 DNA reads TGTGCCATCAGCAAGGGACAGGGGAAGACCCAGTACTTC. It translates to CAISKGQGKTQYF.

The gene calls are TRBV7-3 and TRBJ2-1; 13 nucleotides match TRBD2. The CDR3 is 16 residues long. The germline gives CDR1 SGHTA, CDR2 FQGTGA. The ends lost 6 bases at V and 6 bases at J; junction bases unmatched: 8. CDR3 DNA: TGTGCCAGCAGTCCGGGACTAGCGGGACCCCTCAATGAGCAGTTCTTC. Amino acids: CASSPGLAGPLNEQFF.

This clonotype has only a few counts. The V and J genes are TRBV28 and TRBJ2-4; 7 positions match TRBD2. The CDR3 extends over 15 amino acids. Unmatched junction bases numbered 6, after V lost 7 bases and J lost 0 bases. Germline V lookup: CDR1 MDHEN, CDR2 SYDVKM. The CDR3 sequence is CASTVGGLAKNIQYF. For the CDR3, the DNA is TGTGCCAGCACCGTGGGGGGGTTAGCCAAAAACATTCAGTACTTC.

In nucleotides, the CDR3 is TGTGCCAGCGGAAAGGACAGACGCGCTTTCTTT. It translates to CASGKDRRAFF. The rearrangement joins TRBV2 to TRBJ1-1, with D perhaps TRBD1 (6 bases). Trimming stripped 8 bases from V and 11 bases from J, with 15 bases between. Germline CDR1 is SNHLY and CDR2 is FYNNEI. CDR3 length: 11 amino acids. Based on the CDR3 plus reference TRBV2 and TRBJ1-1, the full variable domain is EPEVTQTPSHQVTQMGQEVILRCVPISNHLYFYWYRQILGQKVEFLVSFYNNEISEKSEIFDDQFSVERPDGSNFTLKIRSTKLEDSAMYFCASGKDRRAFFGQGTRLTVV.

This clonotype was seen a handful of times. The rearrangement joins TRBV7-3 to TRBJ2-3; D uncertain. CDR3 length: 15 amino acids. Germline V gives CDR1 SGHTA, CDR2 FQGTGA. Trimming left V 5 bases short and J 8 bases short, with 20 bases between. CDR3 sequence reads: CASSPRWASDATQYF. The CDR3 DNA reads TGTGCCAGCAGCCCGAGGTGGGCCAGTGATGCTACGCAGTATTTT.

The chain carries TRBV10-3 and TRBJ2-3, with D unclear. With 4 bases removed from V and 7 bases from J, the gap between germline ends came to 12 bases. Looked up from germline, CDR1 is ENHRY and CDR2 is SYGVKD. This CDR3 is 13 amino acids long. CDR3 sequence reads: CAISADVGNTQYF. For the CDR3, the DNA is TGTGCCATCAGTGCCGACGTGGGGAATACGCAGTATTTT.

A few counts support this clonotype. The chain links TRBV27 to TRBJ2-1, with TRBD2 identical over 9 bases. The CDR3 covers 17 residues. CDR1 is MNHEY and CDR2 is SMNVEV in the germline V gene (reference sequence). Trimming took 1 base from V and 6 from J; bases not matched to a gene: 10. CDR3: CASSLYLAGGRGNEQFF. CDR3 nucleotide sequence: TGTGCCAGCAGTTTATATTTGGCGGGAGGGCGAGGCAATGAGCAGTTCTTC.

This clonotype was observed a single time. The rearrangement joins TRBV5-1 to TRBJ2-1, with TRBD2 matching 10 bases. CDR3 length: 19 amino acids. After removal of 3 bases from V and 1 base from J, the junction contained 13 bases not matched to a gene. Germline lookup yields CDR1 SGHRS and CDR2 YFSETQ. The DNA of the CDR3 is TGCGCCAGCAGCTGGGCTGCTAGCGGGGGTGAAACATCCTACAATGAGCAGTTCTTC. Translated, it gives CASSWAASGGETSYNEQFF.

The chain uses TRBV11-2 and TRBJ2-1; TRBD2 matches at 9 bases. Germline V gene data show CDR1 as SGHAT and CDR2 as FQNNGV. The junction had 32 bases not matched to a gene; V was cut back by 5 bases and J by 12 bases. The length of the CDR3 is 21 residues. CDR3 sequence reads: CASSPSELRTKQKREAGGQFF. The CDR3 DNA sequence: TGTGCCAGCAGCCCCAGCGAGCTACGAACCAAACAAAAGCGGGAGGCGGGCGGGCAGTTCTTC.

The genes are TRBV6-5 and TRBJ2-5; D is possibly TRBD2 (5 bases). From germline, CDR1 is MNHEY and CDR2 SVGAGI. The CDR3 is made up of 16 amino acids. The V and J ends lost 2 bases and 5 bases respectively, with 18 bases between them. CDR3 nucleotides: TGTGCCAGCAGTTACCTAAAGGGTAGCGCAGGCGAGACCCAGTACTTC. Amino acids: CASSYLKGSAGETQYF.

There are a few counts of this clonotype. The chain uses TRBV20-1 and TRBJ2-7; D gene uncertain. V was trimmed by 3 bases and J by 2 bases, leaving 14 bases between them. CDR1 is DFQATT and CDR2 is SNEGSKA in the germline V gene (reference sequence). This CDR3 is built from 14 residues. CDR3 sequence (DNA): TGCAGTGCTAGTGCAGGATCGGAACCCTACGAGCAGTACTTC. The encoded protein is CSASAGSEPYEQYF.

The chain combines TRBV28 with TRBJ2-7; the D is unclear. Trimming cost V 0 bases and J 2 bases, with 11 bases left between them. The CDR3 extends over 15 amino acids. Germline lookup yields CDR1 MDHEN and CDR2 SYDVKM. The CDR3 nucleotides read TGTGCCAGCAGTTTATGGAGACATTCAGCCTACGAGCAGTACTTC. Its translation is CASSLWRHSAYEQYF.

The rearrangement uses TRBV7-9 and TRBJ2-7; D could derive from TRBD1 or TRBD2 (5 bases each). Germline assignment: CDR1 SEHNR and CDR2 FQNEAQ (reference sequence). The CDR3 is 16 residues long. The germline V and J ends were trimmed by 1 base and 5 bases, with 18 bases remaining between them. CDR3 nucleotide sequence: TGTGCCAGCAGCTTAGATTCGTCGGGACCCTTAAACGAGCAGTACTTC. It codes for CASSLDSSGPLNEQYF.

J is TRBJ2-6 and V is TRBV28, with D tentatively TRBD1 or TRBD2 (5 bases each). Deletions cut 1 base from V and 5 bases from J, with 18 bases between. In germline, CDR1 is MDHEN, CDR2 SYDVKM. CDR3 length equals 18 residues. CDR3 nucleotides: TGTGCCAGCAGTTTATCGACATCCGGGGCCGGGAGGGCCAACGTCCTGACTTTC. Protein sequence: CASSLSTSGAGRANVLTF.

This chain links TRBV23-1 with TRBJ2-1; weak D call: TRBD2 (5 bases). TRBV23-1 is recorded as an ORF, its role being uncertain. This CDR3 spans 16 amino acids. The V end lost 2 bases, the J end lost 5 bases, and 16 bases lay between the germline ends. Here the CDR3 reads CASSQPPTMNDNEQFF. The CDR3, as DNA: TGCGCCAGCAGTCAACCGCCGACTATGAATGACAATGAGCAGTTCTTC.

CDR3 protein: CASSEPASGRVADTQYF. In nucleotides, the CDR3 is TGTGCCAGCAGTGAACCGGCTAGCGGGAGGGTGGCAGATACGCAGTATTTT. This chain uses TRBV25-1 with TRBJ2-3; TRBD2 matches 12 bases. The trim removed 2 bases at V and 4 bases at J, leaving 7 bases unmatched. The CDR3 has 17 amino acids. Per germline, CDR1 MGHDK and CDR2 SYGVNS.